These 28 T cell receptor beta chains were sequenced from one sample in a study of T cells after posttransplantation cyclophosphamide. Busulfan-fludarabine conditioning, marrow transplant, and cyclophosphamide on days +3 and +4 were administered. Clones were sequenced by immunoSEQ multiplex PCR, and TCRdb holds only the in-frame ones, with some missing. Among about 16,000 clones listed, roughly nine tenths were seen once. The material was CD4+ T cells sorted from blood, obtained after allogeneic stem cell transplant with posttransplant cyclophosphamide. The source of these receptors is a male patient aged 60-69 years who received an allogeneic stem cell transplant from a related donor and was CMV-positive. The graft donor may have given rise to some T cells.

V usage is TRBV28 and J usage is TRBJ1-6; a weak D match, TRBD1 (6 bases). V was trimmed by 4 bases and J by 2 bases, leaving 9 bases between them. The CDR3 totals 15 residues. CDR1 is MDHEN and CDR2 is SYDVKM in the germline V gene. The CDR3 loop is CASSSGQTYNSPLHF. In DNA, the CDR3 is TGTGCCAGCAGTTCCGGACAGACCTATAATTCACCCCTCCACTTT.

The chain carries TRBV15 and TRBJ2-7, with 7 bases identical to TRBD1. This CDR3 is 15 amino acids long. V was pared by 5 bases and J by 9 bases, with 16 bases of the junction left unmatched. Germline CDR1 and CDR2: LNHNV and YYDKDF (reference sequence). The CDR3: CATSDRRGQTPRQYF. The CDR3 nucleotides read TGTGCCACCAGCGACAGAAGGGGACAGACCCCTAGGCAGTACTTC.

The rearrangement joins TRBV27 to TRBJ2-5; D might be TRBD2 (7 bases). The CDR3 loop spans 15 amino acids. Germline V gene data show CDR1 as MNHEY and CDR2 as SMNVEV (reference sequence). The V and J ends lost 4 bases and 7 bases respectively, with 19 bases between them. The CDR3 sequence is CASSSWTSRGVTQYF. CDR3 DNA: TGTGCCAGCAGTTCATGGACTAGTAGGGGGGTGACCCAGTACTTC.

The gene calls are TRBV7-2 and TRBJ2-3, with TRBD2 matching 8 bases. Germline V CDR1 and CDR2: SGHTA, FQGNSA. This CDR3 has 15 residues. V was clipped by 1 base and J by 0 bases; unmatched bases: 0. CDR3 residues: CASSLERGSTDTQYF. CDR3 sequence (DNA): TGTGCCAGCAGCTTAGAGCGGGGGAGCACAGATACGCAGTATTTT.

The V call is TRBV11-1, the J call TRBJ2-7; D remains unclear. Germline lookup yields CDR1 SGHAT and CDR2 FQDESV (reference sequence). The ends were cut back, 5 bases at V and 4 bases at J, with 6 bases in the middle. The CDR3 has 11 residues. Here the CDR3 DNA reads TGTGCCAGCAGCCAGGCGTACGAGCAGTACTTC. Its protein is CASSQAYEQYF.

The chain is built from TRBV18 and TRBJ2-2; 7 bases are shared with TRBD2. Germline V CDR1 and CDR2: KGHSH, LQKENI. Germline trimming cut 4 bases from V and 2 bases from J; bases unmatched to any gene: 10. The CDR3 has 17 residues. The CDR3: CASSLRVGGPNTGELFF. The CDR3 DNA reads as TGTGCCAGCTCACTCCGCGTGGGAGGGCCTAACACCGGGGAGCTGTTTTTT.

V gene TRBV2 combines with J gene TRBJ1-5; unclear D gene. Per the germline V gene, CDR1 is SNHLY and CDR2 is FYNNEI. This CDR3 has 13 amino acids. Trimming removed 4 bases at V and 3 bases at J, with 7 bases between. The CDR3 loop reads CASSVEINQPQHF. DNA for the CDR3: TGTGCCAGCAGTGTGGAGATCAATCAGCCCCAGCATTTT.

This clone came up a few times. This chain uses TRBV2 with TRBJ2-7; D is possibly TRBD1 (6 bases). CDR1 SNHLY and CDR2 FYNNEI come from the germline V gene. The CDR3 length is 15 residues. Trimming took off 4 bases at V and 7 bases at J, with 20 bases between the two ends. CDR3 nucleotide sequence: TGTGCCAGCAGTGCCGTCCAGGGACATAATGGGGAGCAGTACTTC. The encoded protein is CASSAVQGHNGEQYF.

This clone appeared a single time. V gene TRBV6-1 combines with J gene TRBJ2-1; D is unclear. V was pared by 4 bases and J by 4 bases, with 2 bases between. The CDR3 contains 11 residues. Germline V gives CDR1 MNHNS, CDR2 SASEGT. CDR3 protein: CASSVYNEQFF. The CDR3 nucleotides read TGTGCCAGCAGTGTATACAATGAGCAGTTCTTC.

The chain combines TRBV19 with TRBJ1-2; D may be TRBD1 (6 bases). Trimming pared 5 bases from V and 1 base from J, leaving 11 bases between. Germline V gene lookup returns CDR1 LNHDA and CDR2 SQIVND (reference sequence). The CDR3 spans 14 residues. CDR3 in DNA: TGTGCCAGTAGTTTGGGGGGGCTTAACTATGGCTACACCTTC. Translating gives CASSLGGLNYGYTF.

The chain joins TRBV10-1 to TRBJ1-5; a possible D gene is TRBD1 (6 bases). CDR3 size: 13 residues. Germline values: CDR1 WNHNN, CDR2 SYGVQD (reference sequence). Trimming cost V 10 bases and J 7 bases, with 17 bases left between them. The CDR3 is CATHLLRGQPQHF. CDR3 nucleotide sequence: TGCGCCACCCACTTATTAAGGGGGCAGCCCCAGCATTTT.

The chain recombines TRBV5-5 with TRBJ1-5, with TRBD1 as a possible D gene (6 bases). V lost 1 base to trimming and J lost 0 bases, with 14 bases between them. The CDR3 has 17 amino acids. Germline assignment: CDR1 SGHKS and CDR2 YYEKEE (reference sequence). CDR3 sequence: CASSLTQGSYSNQPQHF. The CDR3 DNA is TGTGCCAGCAGCTTGACCCAGGGGTCATATAGCAATCAGCCCCAGCATTTT.

This chain uses TRBV7-9 with TRBJ1-4; D perhaps matches TRBD1 (6 bases). From germline, CDR1 is SEHNR and CDR2 FQNEAQ (reference sequence). Deletions cut 5 bases from V and 8 bases from J, with 15 bases between. The CDR3 has 14 residues. The CDR3 sequence is CASSIQGRGEKLFF. In DNA, the CDR3 is TGTGCCAGCAGCATACAGGGAAGGGGAGAAAAACTGTTTTTT.

The chain joins TRBV7-6 to TRBJ1-2; 8 bases line up with TRBD1. CDR3 length equals 15 residues. Germline CDR1 is SGHVS and CDR2 is FNYEAQ. The J segment lost 6 bases and the V segment lost 5 bases, leaving 11 bases of the junction unmatched. Here the CDR3 DNA reads TGTGCCAGCAGCCCCACGGGAGGACAGGGCGATGGCTACACCTTC. Residues: CASSPTGGQGDGYTF.

J is TRBJ1-1 and V is TRBV10-3; 7 bases fit TRBD1. J was trimmed by 3 bases and V by 2 bases; bases with no gene match: 6. The CDR3 length is 15 residues. Per germline, CDR1 ENHRY and CDR2 SYGVKD. CDR3 sequence reads: CAISEETGRYTEAFF. The CDR3 region has the DNA TGTGCCATCAGTGAGGAGACAGGGAGATACACTGAAGCTTTCTTT.

V is TRBV7-2 and J is TRBJ2-2, with a possible D match to TRBD1 (5 bases). CDR1 is SGHTA and CDR2 is FQGNSA in the germline V gene. Trimming took off 5 bases at V and 0 bases at J, with 10 bases between the two ends. The CDR3 sequence is 15 residues long. In DNA, the CDR3 is TGTGCCAGCAGCCCTGACAGCACGAACACCGGGGAGCTGTTTTTT. Its translation: CASSPDSTNTGELFF.

This clone was recorded once. The chain recombines TRBV6-5 with TRBJ1-2; D gene ambiguous. Germline-derived CDR1 and CDR2 are MNHEY and SVGAGI. V was clipped by 4 bases and J by 4 bases, with 13 bases between them. This CDR3 contains 14 residues. The CDR3 here is CASSSQTETYGYTF. The DNA for the CDR3 is TGTGCCAGCAGTTCTCAGACGGAGACCTATGGCTACACCTTC.

This clone was counted a few times. The gene calls are TRBV6-5 and TRBJ1-1, with a tentative D call TRBD1 (5 bases). CDR3 length: 15 residues. V dropped 0 bases and J dropped 3 bases, with 11 bases sitting between them. In germline, CDR1 is MNHEY, CDR2 SVGAGI. For the CDR3, the DNA is TGTGCCAGCAGTTACTCGACAAAAGGGGACACTGAAGCTTTCTTT. It codes for CASSYSTKGDTEAFF.

J is TRBJ2-2 and V is TRBV4-1, with D tentatively TRBD2 (5 bases). Germline V CDR1 and CDR2: MGHRA, YSYEKL. The V end lost 2 bases, the J end lost 0 bases, and 13 bases lay between the germline ends. The CDR3 consists of 17 residues. The CDR3 DNA reads TGCGCCAGCAGCCAAAGGCTGCAGCGGACGAACACCGGGGAGCTGTTTTTT. This sequence encodes CASSQRLQRTNTGELFF.

The chain employs TRBV29-1 and TRBJ1-5, with 7 bases identical to TRBD1. This CDR3 has 13 amino acids. In germline, CDR1 is SQVTM, CDR2 ANQGSEA. J gave up 5 bases and V 4 bases, and 5 bases lay outside the gene matches. CDR3 in amino acids: CSVGQGEYQPQHF. As DNA, the CDR3 is TGCAGCGTTGGGCAGGGGGAGTATCAGCCCCAGCATTTT.

The table lists this clone with a count of one. V usage is TRBV2 and J usage is TRBJ1-2; 12 nucleotides line up with TRBD1. V trimming: 8 bases; J trimming: 8 bases; junction bases outside the gene matches: 15. CDR3 length equals 16 residues. The V gene's germline CDR1 is SNHLY and CDR2 FYNNEI. CDR3 sequence (DNA): TGTGCCAGCTCATCTGGGACAGGGGGCGGCGGGAAGGGCTACACCTTC. Amino acid sequence: CASSSGTGGGGKGYTF.

V gene TRBV6-5 combines with J gene TRBJ1-2, with D tentatively TRBD1 (5 bases). The CDR3 consists of 15 residues. Germline loops: CDR1 MNHEY, CDR2 SVGAGI. V gave up 7 bases and J gave up 4 bases, with 19 bases separating them. CDR3 amino acids: CASISPSGGPYGYTF. The DNA for the CDR3 is TGTGCCAGCATCTCCCCCTCCGGGGGACCCTATGGCTACACCTTC.

The chain recombines TRBV4-2 with TRBJ2-3, with 7 bases lining up with TRBD2. V shed 2 bases, J shed 3 bases, and the junction held 5 bases outside the gene matches. Per the germline V gene, CDR1 is LGHNA and CDR2 is YNFKEQ. This CDR3 contains 15 residues. DNA for the CDR3: TGTGCCAGCAGCCAATATAGCGGGCGAACAGATACGCAGTATTTT. Protein sequence: CASSQYSGRTDTQYF.

The chain joins TRBV27 to TRBJ2-7, with TRBD2 as a possible D gene (6 bases). Trimming removed 6 bases at V and 0 bases at J, with 12 bases between. The CDR3 has 14 amino acids. Germline V CDR1 and CDR2: MNHEY, SMNVEV (reference sequence). The CDR3 nucleotides read TGTGCCAGCAGCCCGGGACTGCTCTCCTACGAGCAGTACTTC. It is translated as CASSPGLLSYEQYF.

The genes are TRBV5-4 and TRBJ1-2; 7 positions agree with TRBD1. This CDR3 contains 16 residues. CDR1 SGHNT and CDR2 YYREEE come from the germline V gene (reference sequence). Trimming took 3 bases from V and 4 from J; bases not matched to a gene: 12. The CDR3 nucleotides read TGTGCCAGCAGCTCCGAACAGGGGTTGCGGGGCTATGGCTACACCTTC. This encodes CASSSEQGLRGYGYTF.

The chain recombines TRBV15 with TRBJ1-2; tentatively, D is TRBD1 (5 bases). Trimming took off 4 bases at V and 8 bases at J, with 11 bases between the two ends. Germline assignment: CDR1 LNHNV and CDR2 YYDKDF (reference sequence). The CDR3 loop spans 12 amino acids. The CDR3 DNA follows: TGTGCCACCAGCACAGGGAATGGGGGCTACACCTTC. Its translation is CATSTGNGGYTF.

The chain links TRBV6-5 to TRBJ2-7; possibly TRBD1 for D (6 bases). Germline values: CDR1 MNHEY, CDR2 SVGAGI. CDR3 length equals 14 residues. The V gene lost 2 bases and the J gene lost 5 bases, with 13 bases spanning the gap. The CDR3 DNA is TGTGCCAGCAGTTACGCCAACAGGGTACACGAGCAGTACTTC. It translates to CASSYANRVHEQYF.

V and J are TRBV28 and TRBJ2-2, with TRBD1 as a possible D gene (6 bases). Trimming shortened V by 11 bases and J by 1 base, and 11 bases separated the two germline ends. Looked up from germline, CDR1 is MDHEN and CDR2 is SYDVKM. This CDR3 comprises 13 residues. The CDR3 reads CAGQTGNTGELFF. The CDR3 DNA is TGTGCCGGACAGACAGGGAACACCGGGGAGCTGTTTTTT. Combining the CDR3 with reference TRBV28 and TRBJ2-2 gives the whole variable domain DVKVTQSSRYLVKRTGEKVFLECVQDMDHENMFWYRQDPGLGLRLIYFSYDVKMKEKGDIPEGYSVSREKKERFSLILESASTNQTSMYLCAGQTGNTGELFFGEGSRLTVL.